These T cell receptor beta chains were read from a single sample in a study of OX40 agonist ivuxolimab in advanced cancers. Data came from immunoSEQ multiplex PCR; TCRdb stores just in-frame clones and leaves some out. The sample contains around 50,000 clones, 88% of which appear only once. Sample: CD4+ or CD8+ T cells sorted from blood, taken in a trial of the OX40 agonist ivuxolimab. Receptor source: an adult with an advanced solid tumor such as melanoma, head and neck, liver or kidney cancer. Both conserved end residues are part of each CDR3. A D gene is named only where the DNA matches it firmly. Rows may omit the clone size; those that give it use once, few, many or a size class.

size: NA; length: 11; J: TRBJ2-5; V: TRBV7-3; D: NA; CDR3: CASSLKETQYF; DNA: TGTGCCAGCAGCTTAAAAGAGACCCAGTACTTC
size: NA; length: 17; J: TRBJ2-2; V: TRBV11-3; D: NA; CDR3: CASSLDWGRANTGELFF; DNA: TGTGCCAGCAGCTTAGATTGGGGCAGGGCTAACACCGGGGAGCTGTTTTTT
size: NA; length: 13; J: TRBJ1-6; V: TRBV6-5; D: NA; CDR3: CASSYSRDSPLHF; DNA: TGTGCCAGCAGTTACTCTCGGGACTCACCCCTCCACTTT
size: NA; length: 16; J: TRBJ2-5; V: TRBV2; D: NA; CDR3: CASSEDLVTNGETQYF; DNA: TGTGCCAGCAGTGAAGATCTCGTGACCAACGGAGAGACCCAGTACTTC
size: NA; length: 16; J: TRBJ2-5; V: TRBV25-1; D: NA; CDR3: CASSSYPLSPSETQYF; DNA: TGTGCCAGCAGTTCCTACCCACTGAGCCCCTCGGAGACCCAGTACTTC
size: NA; length: 14; J: TRBJ1-5; V: TRBV2; D: NA; CDR3: CASSEIRVYQPQHF; DNA: TGTGCCAGCAGTGAAATCAGGGTATATCAGCCCCAGCATTTT
size: NA; length: 13; J: TRBJ2-1; V: TRBV7-7; D: TRBD1; CDR3: CASSLDRHNEQFF; DNA: TGTGCTAGCAGCTTGGACAGGCACAATGAGCAGTTCTTC
size: NA; length: 15; J: TRBJ2-7; V: TRBV6-6; D: TRBD2; CDR3: CASSPQRGFGYEQYF; DNA: TGTGCCAGCAGTCCCCAGCGGGGCTTCGGCTACGAGCAGTACTTC
size: NA; length: 15; J: TRBJ1-1; V: TRBV7-8; D: NA; CDR3: CASSLALGGPTEAFF; DNA: TGTGCCAGCAGCTTAGCGCTTGGGGGGCCCACTGAAGCTTTCTTT
size: NA; length: 13; J: TRBJ2-7; V: TRBV11-3; D: NA; CDR3: CASSTTTTYEQYF; DNA: TGTGCCAGCAGCACGACTACTACCTACGAGCAGTACTTC
size: NA; length: 16; J: TRBJ1-4; V: TRBV19; D: NA; CDR3: CASSQFSGQGPLGLFF; DNA: TGTGCCAGTAGTCAATTCTCGGGCCAAGGCCCCCTAGGACTGTTTTTT
size: NA; length: 14; J: TRBJ1-2; V: TRBV6-5; D: TRBD1; CDR3: CASSRTGGTYGYTF; DNA: TGTGCCAGCAGCCGGACAGGGGGGACCTATGGCTACACCTTC
size: NA; length: 14; J: TRBJ2-2; V: TRBV10-3; D: NA; CDR3: CAIRGTSTTGELFF; DNA: TGTGCCATCAGGGGGACATCTACTACCGGGGAGCTGTTTTTT
size: few; length: 15; J: TRBJ2-7; V: TRBV5-6; D: NA; CDR3: CASSLGGAGRNEQYF; DNA: TGTGCCAGCAGCTTGGGGGGCGCGGGCAGGAACGAGCAGTACTTC
size: NA; length: 14; J: TRBJ2-1; V: TRBV28; D: NA; CDR3: CASSPLDRRDEQFF; DNA: TGTGCCAGCAGTCCCCTCGACAGGCGGGATGAGCAGTTCTTC
size: NA; length: 14; J: TRBJ1-3; V: TRBV10-3; D: TRBD1; CDR3: CAITTGGVGNTIYF; DNA: TGTGCCATCACTACAGGGGGCGTTGGAAACACCATATATTTT
size: NA; length: 14; J: TRBJ1-1; V: TRBV18; D: NA; CDR3: CASSRVGGNTEAFF; DNA: TGTGCCAGCTCCAGAGTAGGGGGAAACACTGAAGCTTTCTTT
size: NA; length: 15; J: TRBJ2-7; V: TRBV7-6; D: TRBD1; CDR3: CASSLVAQGLGEQYF; DNA: TGTGCCAGCAGCTTAGTGGCACAGGGGCTGGGTGAGCAGTACTTC
size: NA; length: 12; J: TRBJ2-5; V: TRBV19; D: NA; CDR3: CATAGAGETQYF; DNA: TGTGCCACCGCGGGGGCTGGGGAGACCCAGTACTTC
size: NA; length: 15; J: TRBJ2-1; V: TRBV11-3; D: NA; CDR3: CASSPSVGKRPRLFF; DNA: TGTGCCAGCAGCCCGTCGGTGGGCAAACGGCCGAGGCTGTTCTTC
size: NA; length: 18; J: TRBJ2-3; V: TRBV7-9; D: TRBD2; CDR3: CASSSGTSGSKWTDTQYF; DNA: TGTGCCAGCAGCTCCGGGACTAGCGGGAGCAAATGGACAGATACGCAGTATTTT
size: NA; length: 14; J: TRBJ2-7; V: TRBV5-1; D: NA; CDR3: CASPKRTGGYEQYF; DNA: TGCGCCAGCCCAAAGAGGACTGGCGGATACGAGCAGTACTTC
size: once; length: 13; J: TRBJ2-7; V: TRBV14; D: NA; CDR3: CASRGTGRDEQYF; DNA: TGTGCCAGCAGGGGTACTGGACGCGACGAGCAGTACTTC
size: NA; length: 13; J: TRBJ2-1; V: TRBV9; D: NA; CDR3: CASSVWRGDEQFF; DNA: TGTGCCAGCAGCGTATGGAGAGGGGATGAGCAGTTCTTC